Listed below are T cell receptor beta chains from one sample, sequenced in a study of T-cell reconstitution after alpha-beta-depleted transplantation in children. TCRdb called the PCR reads again in MiXCR, with one record for every CDR3 protein. Here the sample spans 190,000 or so distinct CDR3 sequences, more than 6.5% being singletons. The sample consisted of PBMCs from the stem cell graft donor, taken from the stem cell graft. These receptors were taken from a human donor who donated a stem cell graft to a child with Wiskott-Aldrich syndrome. Each CDR3 is given with its conserved first and last residue. Fields, in order: J gene, clone size, V gene, D gene, CDR3 DNA, CDR3 protein. D genes are given only for firm matches. Size values are once, few and many counts, or a class for expanded clones, and some rows have none.

TRBJ1-1 | - | TRBV6-5 | - | TGTGCCAGCAGTTACCCCGGGGGTGACCGCACTGAAGCTTTCTTT | CASSYPGGDRTEAFF
TRBJ1-5 | many | TRBV12-3/TRBV12-4 | - | TGTGCCAGCAGTAGACAGTCCAGTCAGCCCCAGCATTTT | CASSRQSSQPQHF
TRBJ2-1 | - | TRBV12-3/TRBV12-4 | TRBD2 | TGTGCCAGCAGTTTATCCGCCGGGGGGGAGCAGTTCTTC | CASSLSAGGEQFF
TRBJ2-1 | few | TRBV4-3 | - | TGCGCCAGCAGCCCCCACGGGAGCAGAGCGCCCTACAATGAGCAGTTCTTC | CASSPHGSRAPYNEQFF
TRBJ2-3 | many | TRBV20-1 | - | TGCAGTGCTAGAAGCCCAGCGTTTAGCACAGATACGCAGTATTTT | CSARSPAFSTDTQYF
TRBJ1-5 | many | TRBV7-2 | - | TGTGCCAGCAGCCCCTACATGAACCAGCCCCAGCATTTT | CASSPYMNQPQHF
TRBJ1-5 | many | TRBV5-1 | - | TGCGCCAGCAGCTTGATGGGCAATCAGCCCCAGCATTTT | CASSLMGNQPQHF
TRBJ1-4 | few | TRBV30 | - | TGTGCCTGGAGTGTTATTGGGCCAGGGAGTGAAAAACTGTTTTTT | CAWSVIGPGSEKLFF
TRBJ1-1 | many | TRBV5-1 | - | TGCGCCAGCAGCTTATCAACAGGGATGAACACTGAAGCTTTCTTT | CASSLSTGMNTEAFF
TRBJ1-4 | - | TRBV23-1 | - | TGCGCCAGCAGTCAGAACCGGGTTGAAAAACTGTTTTTT | CASSQNRVEKLFF
TRBJ1-6 | many | TRBV20-1 | - | TGCAGTGCTGTGTTGGGTTCGGGTGATTCACCCCTCCACTTT | CSAVLGSGDSPLHF
TRBJ2-7 | many | TRBV6-5 | - | TGTGCCAGCAGTTCCCGAGGGGCCCCCCAATTCTACGAGCAGTACTTC | CASSSRGAPQFYEQYF
TRBJ2-1 | - | TRBV5-1 | TRBD2 | TGCGCCAGCAGCCCTAGCGGGAGGCTCTCCTACAATGAGCAGTTCTTC | CASSPSGRLSYNEQFF
TRBJ1-3 | - | TRBV7-9 | - | TGTGCCAGCAGCTTAATATTCGGAAGCTCTGGAAACACCATATATTTT | CASSLIFGSSGNTIYF
TRBJ2-1 | many | TRBV2 | - | TGTGCCAGCAGTGGGTCCAGTTACAATGAGCAGTTCTTC | CASSGSSYNEQFF
TRBJ2-6 | few | TRBV19 | - | TGTGCCAGTAAAGGAAGGATCTCTGGGGCCAACGTCCTGACTTTC | CASKGRISGANVLTF
TRBJ2-3 | many | TRBV6-1 | TRBD2 | TGTGCCAGCAGAACCTCCGGGACTAGCGGGTACCACACAGATACGCAGTATTTT | CASRTSGTSGYHTDTQYF
TRBJ2-2 | many | TRBV5-5 | TRBD2 | TGTGCCAGCTCCGGCGGGGGCGGGGGGCGCACCGGGGAGCTGTTTTTT | CASSGGGGGRTGELFF
TRBJ2-7 | - | TRBV18 | - | TGTGCCAGCTCACCCGGGAGCGGTGGCTACGAGCAGTACTTC | CASSPGSGGYEQYF
TRBJ2-2 | many | TRBV5-1 | - | TGCGCCAGCAGCTCACAGGGAACCCCCGGGGAGCTGTTTTTT | CASSSQGTPGELFF
TRBJ2-1 | many | TRBV12-3/TRBV12-4 | - | TGTGCCAGCAGTAATATCGCCTCAGCCTACAATGAGCAGTTCTTC | CASSNIASAYNEQFF
TRBJ1-3 | many | TRBV29-1 | - | TGCAGCGTTGGGACTTTCGAGGGCGCATCTGGAAACACCATATATTTT | CSVGTFEGASGNTIYF
TRBJ2-3 | many | TRBV4-3 | TRBD1 | TGCGCCAGCAGCCAAGGGGGACAGGGGGTAACAGATACGCAGTATTTT | CASSQGGQGVTDTQYF
TRBJ1-1 | many | TRBV7-9 | - | TGTGCCAGCAGCTTAGCGCCCTTTTGGACTGAAGCTTTCTTT | CASSLAPFWTEAFF
TRBJ1-2 | few | TRBV7-9 | TRBD1 | TGTGCCAGCAGCTTCGGGACAGCGCTTAACTATGGCTACACCTTC | CASSFGTALNYGYTF
TRBJ1-2 | many | TRBV5-1 | TRBD1 | TGCGCCAGCAGCGGGGGACAGGGGGTATATGGCTACACCTTC | CASSGGQGVYGYTF
TRBJ2-2 | many | TRBV6-5 | - | TGTGCCAGCAGTTACATCGTATTAAGGAACACCGGGGAGCTGTTTTTT | CASSYIVLRNTGELFF
TRBJ1-1 | many | TRBV7-9 | - | TGTGCCAGCAGCTTTGGATCCGGGGCAAGGACTGAAGCTTTCTTT | CASSFGSGARTEAFF
TRBJ1-2 | many | TRBV7-9 | - | TGTGCCAGCAGCTTACCCTTGGGGACAAGTGGCTACACCTTC | CASSLPLGTSGYTF
TRBJ2-1 | - | TRBV5-5 | TRBD2 | TGTGCCAGCAGCTTCGGACTAGGCCCCTACAATGAGCAGTTCTTC | CASSFGLGPYNEQFF
TRBJ1-1 | many | TRBV10-3 | - | TGTGCCATCAGTGAAAGGGGTTGGGACACTGAAGCTTTCTTT | CAISERGWDTEAFF
TRBJ2-1 | many | TRBV12-3/TRBV12-4 | - | TGTGCCAGCAGTTTAAACCCCACACTGAAGCTCTTC | CASSLNPTLKLF
TRBJ1-4 | many | TRBV7-2 | - | TGTGCCAGCAGCTTGTTACAGGGCAGGGAAAAACTGTTTTTT | CASSLLQGREKLFF
TRBJ2-3 | few | TRBV11-2 | - | TGTGCCAGCAGCTTAGCCCTTGGGTGGCCAGGAGATACGCAGTATTTT | CASSLALGWPGDTQYF
TRBJ1-2 | - | TRBV5-1 | - | TGCGCCAGCAGATCCCGGGACTATGGCTACACCTTC | CASRSRDYGYTF
TRBJ2-2 | many | TRBV6-2/TRBV6-3 | - | TGTGCCAGCAGCCCCAGCCGGGGCACCGGGGAGCTGTTTTTT | CASSPSRGTGELFF
TRBJ1-6 | many | TRBV6-1 | TRBD1 | TGTGCCAGCAGCATACAGGGGGCGCGAGGTGGTAATTCACCCCTCCACTTT | CASSIQGARGGNSPLHF
TRBJ1-5 | - | TRBV6-5 | - | TGTGCCAGCAGTTACGAAGAAGGGCCGGTTGGCAATCAGCCCCAGCATTTT | CASSYEEGPVGNQPQHF
TRBJ2-3 | few | TRBV7-2 | TRBD1 | TGTGCCAGCAGCTCCGACAGGGGGACCCTACCAGATACGCAGTATTTT | CASSSDRGTLPDTQYF
TRBJ2-4 | many | TRBV2 | TRBD2 | TGTGCCAGCAGTGAGGGTCCTAGCGGGGGATTACCCCTAGCCAAAAACATTCAGTACTTC | CASSEGPSGGLPLAKNIQYF
TRBJ1-2 | many | TRBV12-3/TRBV12-4 | - | TGTGCCAGCAGTTTGCGGAGGGCGGGCTATGGCTACACCTTC | CASSLRRAGYGYTF
TRBJ2-2 | many | TRBV7-2 | TRBD2 | TGTGCCAGCAGCTTAGCCCCCCGACTAGCGGGAGAGAACGGGGAGCTGTTTTTT | CASSLAPRLAGENGELFF
TRBJ2-7 | - | TRBV5-1 | - | TGCGCCAGCAGCCCGGGCGGGCAGGGGATTACCTACGAGCAGTACTTC | CASSPGGQGITYEQYF
TRBJ2-7 | many | TRBV25-1 | - | TGTGCCAGCAGTAAAGCGGAGGGGGCCGTTGGCGAGCAGTACTTC | CASSKAEGAVGEQYF
TRBJ2-7 | many | TRBV2 | - | TGTGCCAGCAGTGAAGATCGGGGCGAGCAGTACTTC | CASSEDRGEQYF
TRBJ2-3 | - | TRBV7-2 | TRBD2 | TGTGCCAGCAGCTGGAGACTAGCCGGGGGCACAGATACGCAGTATTTT | CASSWRLAGGTDTQYF
TRBJ2-1 | many | TRBV11-2 | TRBD2 | TGTGCCAGCAGCCCGTCGGGACTAGCGGTTAGCTCCTACAATGAGCAGTTCTTC | CASSPSGLAVSSYNEQFF
TRBJ1-5 | many | TRBV7-2 | - | TGTGCCAGCAGCTTTAGCAGTATTTGGGCCAATCAGCCCCAGCATTTT | CASSFSSIWANQPQHF
TRBJ2-7 | many | TRBV7-9 | TRBD1 | TGTGCCAGCAGCCCCCGGACAGGAGTCTACGAGCAGTACTTC | CASSPRTGVYEQYF
TRBJ2-3 | many | TRBV3-1 | - | TGTGCCAGCAGCCAAGAGTCTTCAGATACGCAGTATTTT | CASSQESSDTQYF
TRBJ1-5 | few | TRBV30 | TRBD1 | TGTGCCTGGACCTCCGGACAGGGGCCGTTTGGGGCCCAGCATTTT | CAWTSGQGPFGAQHF
TRBJ2-1 | - | TRBV5-1 | - | TGCGCCAGCACCTTCACTGGAGGAAATGAGCAGTTCTTC | CASTFTGGNEQFF